The entry below describes one T cell receptor (beta chain). Its target is unknown. The sample originates from a study of monozygotic twins with cystic fibrosis. Findings of the study overall: The repertoire was suggested to be naive-dominated, clonality median 0.0095.

Germline assignment: CDR1 LNHDA and CDR2 SQIVND (reference sequence). This CDR3 is built from 13 residues. The germline V and J ends were trimmed by 4 bases and 5 bases, with 11 bases remaining between them. Generated by immunoSEQ multiplex PCR, the TCRdb table keeps only in-frame clones and is missing some. The sample shows some 25,000 clones, about 96% of them seen only once. This sequence originates from a girl between 2 and 10 years old with cystic fibrosis. Sequences were obtained from blood. This chain joins TRBV19 and TRBJ1-1; D call uncertain. CDR3 in amino acids: CASSSRVGTEAFF. CDR3 bases: TGTGCCAGTAGTAGCAGAGTGGGGACTGAAGCTTTCTTT. Full variable domain (remainder filled in from reference TRBV19 and TRBJ1-1): DGGITQSPKYLFRKEGQNVTLSCEQNLNHDAMYWYRQDPGQGLRLIYYSQIVNDFQKGDIAEGYSVSREKKESFPLTVTSAQKNPTAFYLCASSSRVGTEAFFGQGTRLTVV.